This TCR beta chain was captured by sequencing in a study of molecular identifiers for immune sequencing clone quantification. General study findings and limits: The share of molecules held by clones above 20 RNA copies was over 97% in effector cells and under 1% in naive cells. Jurkat TCR RNA from one cell was spiked into one million naive cells, and it was reportedly detectable there.

Methods described previously, with TCR primers listed, were used for bulk TCR libraries. TCRdb redid the calling of the PCR reads with MiXCR, one entry per CDR3 protein. The table shows about 67,000 distinct CDR3 sequences, with 17% occurring only once. Ten or more counts support this clonotype. Its target is unknown. The CDR3 length is 16 residues. Germline loops: CDR1 SNHLY, CDR2 FYNNEI. The germline V and J ends were trimmed by 2 bases and 0 bases, with 11 bases remaining between them. With 10%, 30% or 50% of RNA, about 20,000 to 1,000,000 naive CD8 T cells were sequenced. Sequencing was done on a sample of naive CD8+ T cells from blood, with Jurkat cell RNA spiked in. Documented subset: FACS-sorted CD8+CD4-CCR7+CD45RA+ naive T cells. This TCR came from a human donor in good health. Some libraries in this study had Jurkat cell RNA spiked in. The rearrangement links TRBV2 to TRBJ2-4; D gene ambiguous. CDR3 loop: CASSERQEIAKNIQYF. The CDR3 DNA follows: TGTGCCAGCAGTGAAAGGCAGGAGATAGCCAAAAACATTCAGTACTTC.